This T cell receptor (beta chain) appears in the sequencing data of a study of blood T cell repertoires in COVID-19. TCRdb's copy holds only in-frame clones and misses some; the assay was immunoSEQ multiplex PCR. The sample lists about 400,000 clones, around 90% seen once, with 2% to 2.5% in the top ten. J lost 0 bases, V lost 4 bases, and 9 bases had no gene match. The CDR3 is 16 residues long. The germline V gene has CDR1 SGHDN and CDR2 FVKESK. V is TRBV14 and J is TRBJ2-7; 7 nucleotides match TRBD1. The receptor was isolated from a woman between 40 and 50 years old with acute COVID-19. The sequencing sample was made of PBMCs or T cells enriched from blood (not recorded which). DNA of the CDR3: TGTGCCAGCAGCCGACTAATCTGGGACAGCTCCTACGAGCAGTACTTC. It is translated as CASSRLIWDSSYEQYF.